This T cell receptor (beta chain) comes out of a study of T cell responses to AZD1222 COVID-19 vaccine. Regarding the study as a whole: With two AZD1222 doses given, Spike-specific TCR breadth and depth both rose. The sample set comprised mostly white British donors with more females, and clonal diversity was possibly underestimated. AZD1222 recipients seropositive at baseline numbered only six.

Germline CDR1 reads ENHRY; CDR2 reads SYGVKD. The CDR3 runs 14 residues. Germline trimming cut 6 bases from V and 3 bases from J; bases unmatched to any gene: 4. Concerning this clone itself: No antigen is known for it.

Second-dose groups at about 4 or about 12 weeks were pooled. Assay used: immunoSEQ multiplex PCR; TCRdb lists only in-frame clones, some missing. The sample lists about 140,000 clones, just under 95% seen once, with approximately 6.5% in the top ten. V and J are TRBV10-3 and TRBJ2-2; 7 bases are a match to TRBD1. Sequenced here: peripheral blood, sampled 28 days after the second AZD1222 dose. The receptor was isolated from an adult who received the AZD1222 COVID-19 vaccine. Here the CDR3 reads CAIRTDRDTGELFF. As DNA, the CDR3 is TGTGCCATCAGAACAGACAGGGACACCGGGGAGCTGTTTTTT.